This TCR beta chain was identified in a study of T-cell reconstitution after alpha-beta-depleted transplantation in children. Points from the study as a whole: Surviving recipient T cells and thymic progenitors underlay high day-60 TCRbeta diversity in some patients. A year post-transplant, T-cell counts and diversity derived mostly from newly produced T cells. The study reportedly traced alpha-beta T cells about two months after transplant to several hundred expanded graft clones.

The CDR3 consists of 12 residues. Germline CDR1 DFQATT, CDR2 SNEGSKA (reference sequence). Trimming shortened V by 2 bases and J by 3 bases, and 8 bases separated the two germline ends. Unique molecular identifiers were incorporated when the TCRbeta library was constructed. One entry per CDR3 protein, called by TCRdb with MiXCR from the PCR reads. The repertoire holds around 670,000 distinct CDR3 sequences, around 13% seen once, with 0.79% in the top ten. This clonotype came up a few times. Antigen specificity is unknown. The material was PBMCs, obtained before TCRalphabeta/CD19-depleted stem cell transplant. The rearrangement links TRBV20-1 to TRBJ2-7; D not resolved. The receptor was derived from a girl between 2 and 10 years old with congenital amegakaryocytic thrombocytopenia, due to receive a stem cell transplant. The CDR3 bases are TGCAGTGCTAGACCTCTATACTACGAGCAGTACTTC. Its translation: CSARPLYYEQYF.